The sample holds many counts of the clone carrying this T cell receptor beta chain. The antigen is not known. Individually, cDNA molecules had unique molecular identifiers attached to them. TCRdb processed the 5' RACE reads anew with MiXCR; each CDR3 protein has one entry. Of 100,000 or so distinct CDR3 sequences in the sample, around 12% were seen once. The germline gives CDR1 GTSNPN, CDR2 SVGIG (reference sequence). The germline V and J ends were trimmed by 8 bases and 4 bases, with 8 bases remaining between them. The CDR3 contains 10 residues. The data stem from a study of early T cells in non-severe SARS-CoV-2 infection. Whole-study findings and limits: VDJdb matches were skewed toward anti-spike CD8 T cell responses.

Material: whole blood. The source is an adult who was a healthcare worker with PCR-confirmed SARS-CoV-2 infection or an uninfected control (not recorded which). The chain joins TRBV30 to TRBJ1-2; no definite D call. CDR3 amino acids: CAMRVYGYTF. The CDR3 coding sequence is TGTGCCATGAGGGTCTATGGCTACACCTTC.